These 2 T cell receptor beta chains were all obtained from the same sample, sequenced in a study of cytomegalovirus exposure and HLA in healthy donors. PCR primers comprised 60 Vbeta and 13 Jbeta primers. Sequencing was performed with immunoSEQ multiplex PCR; in TCRdb, only in-frame clones are kept and a portion is missing. The profile shows about 140,000 clones, 70% to 85% of them singletons. Sequencing was performed on PBMCs. Source of these receptors: a man between 35 and 55 years old in good health and CMV-seropositive.

The chain links TRBV18 to TRBJ2-1, with D possibly matching TRBD1 (6 bases). Trimming took off 1 base at V and 6 bases at J, with 13 bases between the two ends. CDR1 is KGHSH and CDR2 is LQKENI in the germline V gene. The length of the CDR3 is 15 residues. The CDR3 region is CASSPQTGRLNEQFF. CDR3 in DNA: TGTGCCAGCTCACCACAAACAGGGAGACTCAATGAGCAGTTCTTC.

In this sample, this clone turned up once. The chain recombines TRBV7-9 with TRBJ2-1; TRBD2 agrees at 7 bases. The CDR3 is 15 amino acids. Germline CDR1 and CDR2: SEHNR and FQNEAQ (reference sequence). Trimming took 0 bases from V and 9 from J; bases not matched to a gene: 8. CDR3 in amino acids: CASSLAGRVSAEQFF. The CDR3 nucleotides read TGTGCCAGCAGCTTAGCGGGGAGGGTTTCGGCTGAGCAGTTCTTC. Full variable domain (missing parts from reference TRBV7-9 and TRBJ2-1): DTGVSQNPRHKITKRGQNVTFRCDPISEHNRLYWYRQTLGQGPEFLTYFQNEAQLEKSRLLSDRFSAERPKGSFSTLEIQRTEQGDSAMYLCASSLAGRVSAEQFFGPGTRLTVL.